A single sample is the source of the 15 T cell receptor beta chains below, sequenced in a study of identical twins. MiXCR, applied by TCRdb to the 5' RACE reads, yields one record per CDR3 protein. Found here are a few hundred thousand distinct CDR3 sequences, around 8.8% of them singletons; the top ten hold 2.5% to 3.5%. This sample was also put to use in a study of yellow fever vaccine responses in identical twins.

The sample comprised CD8+ T cells sorted from blood. These receptors all stem from a woman aged 18-29 years in good health.

This clonotype has only a few counts. V and J are TRBV6-1 and TRBJ2-7; the D is unclear. V was shortened by 1 base and J by 2 bases, with 12 bases between the two germline ends. The germline CDR1 and CDR2 sequences are MNHNS and SASEGT. The CDR3 has 15 amino acids. The CDR3 loop reads CASSEGVGRTYEQYF. CDR3 coding DNA: TGTGCCAGCAGTGAAGGGGTAGGAAGAACCTACGAGCAGTACTTC.

The rearrangement links TRBV27 to TRBJ2-7, with D possibly being TRBD2 (7 bases). Germline CDR1 is MNHEY and CDR2 is SMNVEV (reference sequence). Trimming took 5 bases from V and 2 from J, leaving 22 bases between them. The CDR3 has 17 residues. The CDR3 nucleotides are TGTGCCAGCAGTCCCGAGGGGGGAGGGGCAGTGACCTACGAGCAGTACTTC. It codes for CASSPEGGGAVTYEQYF.

The V gene is TRBV6-5, the J gene TRBJ2-7, with D tentatively TRBD2 (5 bases). With 0 bases removed from V and 3 bases from J, the gap between germline ends came to 6 bases. The V gene's germline CDR1 is MNHEY and CDR2 SVGAGI. The CDR3 has 13 residues. CDR3 in DNA: TGTGCCAGCAGTTACTCCCGGGACTACGAGCAGTACTTC. Protein product: CASSYSRDYEQYF.

The gene calls are TRBV6-5 and TRBJ2-3; TRBD2 might be the D (5 bases). From germline, CDR1 is MNHEY and CDR2 SVGAGI. The V end was cut by 2 bases, the J end by 2 bases, with 20 bases between. This CDR3 region has 18 residues. The CDR3 nucleotides read TGTGCCAGCAGTTACCTAATAATCCCAGCGGAGTTCACAGATACGCAGTATTTT. Translating it yields CASSYLIIPAEFTDTQYF.

At least ten counts were recorded for this clonotype. This chain uses TRBV2 with TRBJ2-7, with a possible D match to TRBD2 (6 bases). The germline CDR1 and CDR2 sequences are SNHLY and FYNNEI. This CDR3 is 16 amino acids long. V shed 6 bases and J shed 3 bases, with 21 bases lying between them. The CDR3 spells CASRRKKREVVYEQYF. The CDR3, as DNA: TGTGCCAGCAGACGAAAAAAAAGGGAGGTTGTCTACGAGCAGTACTTC.

This clonotype was seen a handful of times. This CDR3 reads CASSFEGVSSYEQYF. In DNA form, the CDR3 reads TGTGCCAGCAGTTTTGAGGGAGTTAGCTCCTACGAGCAGTACTTC. This chain links TRBV12-3 or TRBV12-4 with TRBJ2-7; tentatively, D is TRBD2 (5 bases). Trimming removed 3 bases from V and 0 bases from J, with 12 bases in between. The CDR3 contains 15 residues.

At least ten counts were recorded for this clonotype. The chain combines TRBV4-1 with TRBJ1-5; tentatively, D is TRBD1 (6 bases). Germline lookup yields CDR1 MGHRA and CDR2 YSYEKL. This CDR3 region has 14 residues. Trimming cost V 5 bases and J 3 bases, with 11 bases left between them. The CDR3: CASSLGQFNQPQHF. In DNA, the CDR3 is TGCGCCAGCAGCTTAGGACAGTTCAATCAGCCCCAGCATTTT.

This sequence joins TRBV7-6 and TRBJ2-5; no reliable D call. In germline, CDR1 is SGHVS, CDR2 FNYEAQ. Trimming shortened V by 1 base and J by 4 bases, and 4 bases separated the two germline ends. There are 12 residues in the CDR3. CDR3 protein: CASSLGVETQYF. CDR3 nucleotides: TGTGCCAGCAGCTTAGGAGTAGAGACCCAGTACTTC.

This clonotype was seen ten or more times. The chain uses TRBV12-3 or TRBV12-4 and TRBJ2-7; TRBD1 might be the D (6 bases). This CDR3 has 13 amino acids. Trimming cost V 5 bases and J 3 bases, with 11 bases left between them. The CDR3 DNA is TGTGCCAGCAGTCAAGGGGGTTTCTACGAGCAGTACTTC. Its translation: CASSQGGFYEQYF.

This clonotype was observed many times. This sequence joins TRBV29-1 and TRBJ2-7; 8 bases agree with TRBD1. The CDR3 consists of 11 residues. The ends lost 7 bases at V and 3 bases at J; junction bases unmatched: 2. The germline V gene has CDR1 SQVTM and CDR2 ANQGSEA. The CDR3 DNA is TGCAGCGCAGGGACAGGCTACGAGCAGTACTTC. Amino acid sequence: CSAGTGYEQYF.

This chain uses TRBV6-5 with TRBJ1-6; D possibly corresponds to TRBD1 (5 bases). The CDR3 is 17 amino acids. V was trimmed by 1 base and J by 4 bases, leaving 14 bases between them. Germline assignment: CDR1 MNHEY and CDR2 SVGAGI. CDR3 sequence (DNA): TGTGCCAGCAGTTACTACCATGACAGCTTATATAATTCACCCCTCCACTTT. Encoded protein: CASSYYHDSLYNSPLHF.

This clonotype has ten or more counts. The chain is built from TRBV12-3 or TRBV12-4 and TRBJ2-1; D is possibly TRBD2 (8 bases). Trimming removed 4 bases from V and 5 bases from J, with 21 bases in between. The CDR3 extends over 17 amino acids. CDR3 in DNA: TGTGCCAGCAGTTCCAGGGGGGGTGGAGCGGGAGACAATGAGCAGTTCTTC. Protein sequence: CASSSRGGGAGDNEQFF.

Comments on this clonotype: With a much larger clone just one base away, this may be a read error. V is TRBV29-1 and J is TRBJ2-1, with 8 bases fitting TRBD2. Germline V lookup: CDR1 SQVTM, CDR2 ANQGSEA. CDR3 length: 16 amino acids. The CDR3 DNA sequence: TGCAGCATTGAAGGGAGTAGCGGGGAATTCTACAATGAGCAGTTCTTC. This codes for CSIEGSSGEFYNEQFF.

About this clonotype itself: A junction boundary mismatches the germline segment, possibly from a read error. The rearrangement uses TRBV7-9 and TRBJ2-7; 7 bases fit TRBD2. This CDR3 spans 13 amino acids. From germline, CDR1 is SEHNR and CDR2 FQNEAQ (reference sequence). The CDR3 spells CAGQERDVWEQSF. The CDR3 coding sequence is TGTGCGGGGCAGGAGCGGGATGTGTGGGAGCAGTCCTTC.

There are many counts of this clonotype. The V and J genes are TRBV3-1 and TRBJ1-2; D is ambiguous. Between the trimmed V and J ends, which lost 4 bases and 2 bases, there was a span of 8 bases. CDR3 length: 13 residues. Germline V CDR1 and CDR2: LGHDT, YNNKEL (reference sequence). CDR3 in amino acids: CASSRDTNYGYTF. The CDR3 region has the DNA TGTGCCAGCAGCCGTGACACAAACTATGGCTACACCTTC.